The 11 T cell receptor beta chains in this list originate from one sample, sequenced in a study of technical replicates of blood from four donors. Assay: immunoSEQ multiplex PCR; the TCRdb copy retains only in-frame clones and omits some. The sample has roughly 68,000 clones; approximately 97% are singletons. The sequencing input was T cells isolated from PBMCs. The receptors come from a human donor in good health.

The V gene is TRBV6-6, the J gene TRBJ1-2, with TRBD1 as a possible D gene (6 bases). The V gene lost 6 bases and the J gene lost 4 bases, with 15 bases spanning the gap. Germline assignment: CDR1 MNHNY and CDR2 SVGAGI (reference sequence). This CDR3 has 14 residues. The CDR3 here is CASRYRDTLYGYTF. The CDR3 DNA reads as TGTGCCAGCAGGTACCGGGACACCCTCTATGGCTACACCTTC.

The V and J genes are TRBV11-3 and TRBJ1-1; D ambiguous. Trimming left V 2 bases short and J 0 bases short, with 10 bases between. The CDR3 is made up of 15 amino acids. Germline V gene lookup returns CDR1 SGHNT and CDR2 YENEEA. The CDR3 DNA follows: TGTGCCAGCAGCTTAAACCCCGGGGTGAACACTGAAGCTTTCTTT. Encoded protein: CASSLNPGVNTEAFF. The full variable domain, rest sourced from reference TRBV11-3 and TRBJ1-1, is EAGVVQSPRYKIIEKKQPVAFWCNPISGHNTLYWYLQNLGQGPELLIRYENEEAVDDSQLPKDRFSAERLKGVDSTLKIQPAELGDSAVYLCASSLNPGVNTEAFFGQGTRLTVV.

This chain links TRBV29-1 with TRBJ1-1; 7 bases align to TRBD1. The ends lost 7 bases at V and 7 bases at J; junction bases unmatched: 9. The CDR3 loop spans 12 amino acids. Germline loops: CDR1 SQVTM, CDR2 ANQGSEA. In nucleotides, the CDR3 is TGCAGCGCTGGGACAGCGCCACGTGAAGCTTTCTTT. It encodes CSAGTAPREAFF.

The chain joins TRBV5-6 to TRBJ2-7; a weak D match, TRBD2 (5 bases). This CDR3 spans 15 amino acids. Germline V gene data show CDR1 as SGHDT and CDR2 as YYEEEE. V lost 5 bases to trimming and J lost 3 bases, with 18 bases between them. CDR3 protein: CASSPGVAMGYEQYF. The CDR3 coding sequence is TGTGCCAGCAGTCCCGGGGTAGCGATGGGCTACGAGCAGTACTTC.

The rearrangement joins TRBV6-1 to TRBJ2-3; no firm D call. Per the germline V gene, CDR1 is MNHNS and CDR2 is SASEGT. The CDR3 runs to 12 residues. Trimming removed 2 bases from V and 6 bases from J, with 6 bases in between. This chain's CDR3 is CASSENGDTQYF. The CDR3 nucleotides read TGTGCCAGCAGTGAAAACGGGGATACGCAGTATTTT.

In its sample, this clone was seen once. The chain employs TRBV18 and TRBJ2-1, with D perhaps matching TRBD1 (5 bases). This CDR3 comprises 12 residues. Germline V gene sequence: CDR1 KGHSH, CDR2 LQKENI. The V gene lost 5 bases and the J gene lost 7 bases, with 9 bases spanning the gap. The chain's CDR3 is CASSVQGNEQFF. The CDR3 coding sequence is TGTGCCAGCTCAGTGCAGGGTAATGAGCAGTTCTTC. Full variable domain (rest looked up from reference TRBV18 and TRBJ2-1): NAGVMQNPRHLVRRRGQEARLRCSPMKGHSHVYWYRQLPEEGLKFMVYLQKENIIDESGMPKERFSAEFPKEGPSILRIQQVVRGDSAAYFCASSVQGNEQFFGPGTRLTVL.

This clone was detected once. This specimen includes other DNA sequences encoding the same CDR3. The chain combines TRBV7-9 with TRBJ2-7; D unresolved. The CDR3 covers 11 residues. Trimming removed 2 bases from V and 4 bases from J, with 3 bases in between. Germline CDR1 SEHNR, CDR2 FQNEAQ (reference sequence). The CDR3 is CASSLSYEQYF. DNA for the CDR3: TGTGCCAGCAGCTTATCTTACGAGCAGTACTTC.

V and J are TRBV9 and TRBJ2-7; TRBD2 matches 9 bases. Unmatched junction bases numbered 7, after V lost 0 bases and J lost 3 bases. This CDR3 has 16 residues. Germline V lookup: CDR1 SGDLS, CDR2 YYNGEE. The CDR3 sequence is CASSVAVAGVGYEQYF. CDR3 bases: TGTGCCAGCAGCGTAGCTGTAGCGGGAGTCGGCTACGAGCAGTACTTC.

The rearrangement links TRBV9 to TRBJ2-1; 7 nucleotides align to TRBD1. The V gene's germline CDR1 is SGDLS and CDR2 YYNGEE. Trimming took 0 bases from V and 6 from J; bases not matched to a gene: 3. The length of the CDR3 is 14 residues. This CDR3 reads CASSVGDSLNEQFF. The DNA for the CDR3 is TGTGCCAGCAGCGTAGGGGACAGCCTCAATGAGCAGTTCTTC.

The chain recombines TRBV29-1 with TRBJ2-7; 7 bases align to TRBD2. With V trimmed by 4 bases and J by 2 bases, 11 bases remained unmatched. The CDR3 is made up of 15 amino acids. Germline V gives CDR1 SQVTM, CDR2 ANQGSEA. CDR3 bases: TGCAGCGTTGCCCTCCCTACGGGAGGACCCTACGAGCAGTACTTC. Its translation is CSVALPTGGPYEQYF.

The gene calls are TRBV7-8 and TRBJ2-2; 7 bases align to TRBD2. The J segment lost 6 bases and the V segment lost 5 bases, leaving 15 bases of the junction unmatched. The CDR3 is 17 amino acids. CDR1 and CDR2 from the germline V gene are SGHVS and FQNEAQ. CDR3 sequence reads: CASSVSLLGLVAGELFF. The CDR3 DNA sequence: TGTGCCAGCAGCGTATCCCTTTTAGGACTAGTAGCCGGGGAGCTGTTTTTT.